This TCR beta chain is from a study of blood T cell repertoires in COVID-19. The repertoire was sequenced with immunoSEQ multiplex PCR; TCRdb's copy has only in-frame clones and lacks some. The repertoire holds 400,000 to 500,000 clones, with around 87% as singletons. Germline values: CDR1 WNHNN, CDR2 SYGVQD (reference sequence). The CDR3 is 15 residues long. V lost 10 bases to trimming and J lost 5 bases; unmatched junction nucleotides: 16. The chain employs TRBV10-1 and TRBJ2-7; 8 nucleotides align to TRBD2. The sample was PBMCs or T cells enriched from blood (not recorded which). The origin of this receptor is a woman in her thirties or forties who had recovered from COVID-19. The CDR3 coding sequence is TGCGCCACCGGTTTTCGGCGGGAGGTCGGTAACGAGCAGTACTTC. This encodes CATGFRREVGNEQYF.